The clone carrying this T cell receptor (beta chain) was counted a few times. What it binds is unknown. Template switching (which added a universal primer site) was used, and cDNA carried unique molecular identifiers. TCRdb processed the 5' RACE reads anew with MiXCR; each CDR3 protein has one entry. The profile shows around 960,000 distinct CDR3 sequences, about 12% of them singletons. In germline, CDR1 is SQVTM, CDR2 ANQGSEA. The CDR3 length is 14 residues. V lost 4 bases and J 4 bases, leaving 14 bases between the germline ends. These data are taken from a study of identical twins. Regarding the study as a whole: High-abundance cord blood beta clonotypes had fewer insertions; memory repertoires showed none.

Healthy Caucasian individuals made up all the donors. The sample was also reused in another study, on yellow fever vaccine responses in identical twins.

The sequence was collected from a woman between 18 and 29 years old in good health. The sample taken for sequencing was PBMCs. V gene TRBV29-1 combines with J gene TRBJ2-1, with D tentatively TRBD2 (5 bases). CDR3 coding DNA: TGCAGCGTTGTAAGAGGGAGTGGGTACAATGAGCAGTTCTTC. Amino acid sequence: CSVVRGSGYNEQFF.